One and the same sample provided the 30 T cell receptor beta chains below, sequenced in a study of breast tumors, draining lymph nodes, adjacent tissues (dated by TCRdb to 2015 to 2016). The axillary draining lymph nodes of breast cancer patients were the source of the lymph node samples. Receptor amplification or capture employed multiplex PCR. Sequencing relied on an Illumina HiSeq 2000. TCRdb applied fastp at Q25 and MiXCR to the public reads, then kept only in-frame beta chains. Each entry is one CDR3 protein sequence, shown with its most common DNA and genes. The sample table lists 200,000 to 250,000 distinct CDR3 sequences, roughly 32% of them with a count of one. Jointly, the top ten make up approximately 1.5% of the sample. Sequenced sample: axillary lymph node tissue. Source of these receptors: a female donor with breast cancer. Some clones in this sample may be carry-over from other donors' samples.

In DNA, the CDR3 is TGCGCCAGCAGCTTGGCAGGGCCACATGGCTACACCTTC. Translation gives CASSLAGPHGYTF. The chain employs TRBV5-1 and TRBJ1-2, with a tentative D call TRBD1 (5 bases). Trimming removed 0 bases from V and 6 bases from J, with 9 bases in between. Germline V gene sequence: CDR1 SGHRS, CDR2 YFSETQ. The CDR3 loop spans 13 amino acids.

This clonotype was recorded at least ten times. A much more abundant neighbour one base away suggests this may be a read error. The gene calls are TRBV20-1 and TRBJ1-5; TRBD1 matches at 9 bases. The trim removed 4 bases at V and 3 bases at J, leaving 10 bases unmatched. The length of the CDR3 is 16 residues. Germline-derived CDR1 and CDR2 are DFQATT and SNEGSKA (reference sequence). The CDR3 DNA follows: TGCAGTGCTAAGGGACAGGGTAGTTATACCAATCAGCCCCAGCATTTT. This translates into CSAKGQGSYTNQPQHF.

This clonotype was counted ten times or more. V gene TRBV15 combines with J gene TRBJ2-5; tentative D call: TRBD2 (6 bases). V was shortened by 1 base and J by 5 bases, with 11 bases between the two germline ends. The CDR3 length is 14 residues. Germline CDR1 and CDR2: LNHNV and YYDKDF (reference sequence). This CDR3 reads CATSRGGRWETQYF. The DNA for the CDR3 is TGTGCCACCAGCAGAGGGGGGAGGTGGGAGACCCAGTACTTC.

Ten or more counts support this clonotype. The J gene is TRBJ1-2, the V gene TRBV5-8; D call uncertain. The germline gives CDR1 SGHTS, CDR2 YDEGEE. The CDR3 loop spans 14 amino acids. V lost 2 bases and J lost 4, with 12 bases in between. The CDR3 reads CASSFSHFVYGYTF. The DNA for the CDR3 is TGTGCCAGCAGCTTTTCCCATTTTGTCTATGGCTACACCTTC.

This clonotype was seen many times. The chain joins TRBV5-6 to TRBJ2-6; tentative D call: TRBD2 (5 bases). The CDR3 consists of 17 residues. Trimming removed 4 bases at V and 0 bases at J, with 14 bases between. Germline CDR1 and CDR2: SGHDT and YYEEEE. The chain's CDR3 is CASSLIEGFSGANVLTF. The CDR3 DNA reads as TGTGCCAGCAGCCTGATCGAGGGATTCTCTGGGGCCAACGTCCTGACTTTC.

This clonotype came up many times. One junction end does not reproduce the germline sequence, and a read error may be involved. The DNA of the CDR3 is TGTGCCAGCAGTAAAGCCAACAATGAGCAGTTCTTC. Its protein product is CASSKANNEQFF. J is TRBJ2-1 and V is TRBV6-1; D gene unclear. The CDR3 runs to 12 residues. Germline V gives CDR1 MNHNS, CDR2 SASEGT.

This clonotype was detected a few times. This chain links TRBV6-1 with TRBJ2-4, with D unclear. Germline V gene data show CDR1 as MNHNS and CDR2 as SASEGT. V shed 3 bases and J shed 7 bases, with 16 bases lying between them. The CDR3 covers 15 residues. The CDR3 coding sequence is TGTGCCAGCAGTGAGAGCCCCGCGAAGAGGAACATTCAGTACTTC. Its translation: CASSESPAKRNIQYF.

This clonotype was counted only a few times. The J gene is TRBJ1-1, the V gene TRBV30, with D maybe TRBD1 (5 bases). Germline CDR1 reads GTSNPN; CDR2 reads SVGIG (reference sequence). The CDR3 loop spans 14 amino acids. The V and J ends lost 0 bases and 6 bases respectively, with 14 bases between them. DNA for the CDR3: TGTGCCTGGAGTGTTTGGGGGGGATCCGCTGAAGCTTTCTTT. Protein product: CAWSVWGGSAEAFF.

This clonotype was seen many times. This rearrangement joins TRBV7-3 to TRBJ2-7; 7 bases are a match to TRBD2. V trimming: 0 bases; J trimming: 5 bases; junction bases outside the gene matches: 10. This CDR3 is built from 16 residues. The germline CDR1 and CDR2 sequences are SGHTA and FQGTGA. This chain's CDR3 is CASSLTLRGLKNEQYF. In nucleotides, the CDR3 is TGTGCCAGCAGCTTAACGTTAAGGGGACTAAAAAACGAGCAGTACTTC.

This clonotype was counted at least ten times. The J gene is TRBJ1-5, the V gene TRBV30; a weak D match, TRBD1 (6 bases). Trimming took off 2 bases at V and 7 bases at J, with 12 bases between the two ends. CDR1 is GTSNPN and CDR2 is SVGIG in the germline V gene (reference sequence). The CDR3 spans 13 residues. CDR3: CAWSSTQGQPQHF. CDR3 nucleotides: TGTGCCTGGAGTTCCACTCAGGGGCAGCCCCAGCATTTT. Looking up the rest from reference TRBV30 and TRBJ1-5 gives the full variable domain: SQTIHQWPATLVQPVGSPLSLECTVEGTSNPNLYWYRQAAGRGLQLLFYSVGIGQISSEVPQNLSASRPQDRQFILSSKKLLLSDSGFYLCAWSSTQGQPQHFGDGTRLSIL.

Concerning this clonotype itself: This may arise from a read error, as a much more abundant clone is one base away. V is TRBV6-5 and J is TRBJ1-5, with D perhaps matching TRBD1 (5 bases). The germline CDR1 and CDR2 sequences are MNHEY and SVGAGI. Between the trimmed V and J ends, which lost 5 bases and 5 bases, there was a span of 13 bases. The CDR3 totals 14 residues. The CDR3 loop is CASSHRLGDQPQHF. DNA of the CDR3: TGTGCCAGCAGTCACAGGTTGGGGGATCAGCCCCAGCATTTT.

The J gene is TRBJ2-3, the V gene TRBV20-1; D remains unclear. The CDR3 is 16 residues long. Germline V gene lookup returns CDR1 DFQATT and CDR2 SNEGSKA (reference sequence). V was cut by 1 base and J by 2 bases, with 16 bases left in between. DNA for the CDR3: TGCAGTGCTAGAGTAGAATTAGGCTACACCACAGATACGCAGTATTTT. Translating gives CSARVELGYTTDTQYF.

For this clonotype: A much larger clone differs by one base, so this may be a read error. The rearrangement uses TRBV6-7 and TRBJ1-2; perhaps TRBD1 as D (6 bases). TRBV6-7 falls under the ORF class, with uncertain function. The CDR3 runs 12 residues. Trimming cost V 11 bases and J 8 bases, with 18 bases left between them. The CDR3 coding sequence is TGTGCCTCCGAGATTGGCGGGGGCGGCTACACCTTC. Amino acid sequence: CASEIGGGGYTF.

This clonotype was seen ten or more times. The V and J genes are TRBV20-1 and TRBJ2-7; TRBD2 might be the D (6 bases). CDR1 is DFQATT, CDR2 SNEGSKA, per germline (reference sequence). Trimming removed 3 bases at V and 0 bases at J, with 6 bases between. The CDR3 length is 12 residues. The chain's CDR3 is CSASGSSYEQYF. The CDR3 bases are TGCAGTGCTAGCGGGAGCTCCTACGAGCAGTACTTC.

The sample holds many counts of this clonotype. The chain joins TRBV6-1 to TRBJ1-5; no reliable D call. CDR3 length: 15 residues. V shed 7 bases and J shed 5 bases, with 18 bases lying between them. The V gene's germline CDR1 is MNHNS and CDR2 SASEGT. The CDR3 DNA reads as TGTGCCAGCATCCCGACTCATAGGCAGGATCAGCCCCAGCATTTT. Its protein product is CASIPTHRQDQPQHF.

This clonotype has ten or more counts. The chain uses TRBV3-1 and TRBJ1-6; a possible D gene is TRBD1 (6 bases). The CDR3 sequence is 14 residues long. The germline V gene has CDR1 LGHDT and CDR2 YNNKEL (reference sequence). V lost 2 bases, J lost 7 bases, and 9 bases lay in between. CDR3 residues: CASSQNRVNSPLHF. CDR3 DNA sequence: TGTGCCAGCAGCCAAAACAGGGTCAATTCACCCCTCCACTTT.

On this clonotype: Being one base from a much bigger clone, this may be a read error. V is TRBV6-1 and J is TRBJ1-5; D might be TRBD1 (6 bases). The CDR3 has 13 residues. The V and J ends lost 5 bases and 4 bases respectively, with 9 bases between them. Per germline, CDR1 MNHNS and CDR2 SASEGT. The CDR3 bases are TGTGCCAGCAGTAGGGGGATTAATCAGCCCCAGCATTTT. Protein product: CASSRGINQPQHF.

The CDR3 is CASSIQDGEGSPLHF. As DNA, the CDR3 is TGTGCCAGTAGTATCCAGGACGGGGAAGGGTCACCCCTCCACTTT. The rearrangement joins TRBV19 to TRBJ1-6; D is unresolved. The V end lost 3 bases, the J end lost 10 bases, and 16 bases lay between the germline ends. The germline V gene encodes CDR1 LNHDA and CDR2 SQIVND (reference sequence). The CDR3 contains 15 residues. The entire variable domain, with the rest obtained from reference TRBV19 and TRBJ1-6, is as follows: DGGITQSPKYLFRKEGQNVTLSCEQNLNHDAMYWYRQDPGQGLRLIYYSQIVNDFQKGDIAEGYSVSREKKESFPLTVTSAQKNPTAFYLCASSIQDGEGSPLHFGNGTRLTVT.

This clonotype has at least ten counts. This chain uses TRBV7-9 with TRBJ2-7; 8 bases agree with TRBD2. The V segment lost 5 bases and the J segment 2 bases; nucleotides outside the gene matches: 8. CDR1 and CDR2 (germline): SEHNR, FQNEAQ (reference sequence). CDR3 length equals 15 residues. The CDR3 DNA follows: TGTGCCAGCAGCCCTAGCGGGCCCGACCCCTACGAGCAGTACTTC. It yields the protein CASSPSGPDPYEQYF.

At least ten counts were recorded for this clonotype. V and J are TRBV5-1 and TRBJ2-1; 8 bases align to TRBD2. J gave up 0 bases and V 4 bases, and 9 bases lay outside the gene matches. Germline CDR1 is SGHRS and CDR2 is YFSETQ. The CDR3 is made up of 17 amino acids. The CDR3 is CASSPSAGVSSYNEQFF. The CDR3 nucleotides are TGCGCCAGCAGCCCTTCAGCGGGAGTAAGCTCCTACAATGAGCAGTTCTTC.

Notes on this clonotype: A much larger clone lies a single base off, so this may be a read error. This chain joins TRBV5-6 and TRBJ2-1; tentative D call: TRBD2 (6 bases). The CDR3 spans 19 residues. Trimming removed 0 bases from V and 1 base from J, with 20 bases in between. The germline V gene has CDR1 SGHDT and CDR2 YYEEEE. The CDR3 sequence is CASSLVAAGPSGSYNEQFF. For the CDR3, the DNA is TGTGCCAGCAGCTTGGTAGCGGCAGGGCCCTCAGGATCCTACAATGAGCAGTTCTTC.

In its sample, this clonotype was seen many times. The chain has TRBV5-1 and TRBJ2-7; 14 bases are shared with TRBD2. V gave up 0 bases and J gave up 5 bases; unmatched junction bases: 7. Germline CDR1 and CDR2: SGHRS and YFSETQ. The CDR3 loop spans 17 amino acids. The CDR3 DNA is TGCGCCAGCAGCTTGGCCGGGACTAGCGGGAGAAGGGACGAGCAGTACTTC. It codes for CASSLAGTSGRRDEQYF.

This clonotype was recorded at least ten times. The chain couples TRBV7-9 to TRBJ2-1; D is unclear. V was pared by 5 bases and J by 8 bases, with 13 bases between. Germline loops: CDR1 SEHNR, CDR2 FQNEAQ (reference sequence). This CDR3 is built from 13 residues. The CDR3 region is CASSLHKKDEQFF. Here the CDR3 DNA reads TGTGCCAGCAGCCTACATAAGAAGGATGAGCAGTTCTTC.

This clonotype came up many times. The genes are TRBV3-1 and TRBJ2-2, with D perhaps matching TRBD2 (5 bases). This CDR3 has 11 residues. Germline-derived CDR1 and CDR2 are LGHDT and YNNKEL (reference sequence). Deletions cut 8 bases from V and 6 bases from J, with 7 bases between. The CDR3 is CASRTSGELFF. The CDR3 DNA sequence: TGTGCCAGCCGGACTTCCGGGGAGCTGTTTTTT.

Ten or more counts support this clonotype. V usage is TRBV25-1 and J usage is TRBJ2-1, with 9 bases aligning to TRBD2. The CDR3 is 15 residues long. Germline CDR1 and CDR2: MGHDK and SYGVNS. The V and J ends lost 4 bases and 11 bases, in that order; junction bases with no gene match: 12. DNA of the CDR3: TGTGCCAGCAGTGGAGGTGCGGGAGGGAATCGCCAGCAGTTCTTC. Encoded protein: CASSGGAGGNRQQFF.

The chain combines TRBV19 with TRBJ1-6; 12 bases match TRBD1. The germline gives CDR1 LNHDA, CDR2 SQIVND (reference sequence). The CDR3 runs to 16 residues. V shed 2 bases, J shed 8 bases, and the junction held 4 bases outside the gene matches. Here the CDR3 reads CASSIRDRGHDSPLHF. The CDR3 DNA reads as TGTGCCAGTAGTATAAGGGACAGGGGGCATGATTCACCCCTCCACTTT.

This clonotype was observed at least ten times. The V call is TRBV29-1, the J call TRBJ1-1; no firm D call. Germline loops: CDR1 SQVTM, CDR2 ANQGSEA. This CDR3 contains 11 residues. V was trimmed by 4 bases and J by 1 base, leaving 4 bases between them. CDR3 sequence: CSVGRNTEAFF. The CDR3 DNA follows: TGCAGCGTTGGGCGGAACACTGAAGCTTTCTTT.

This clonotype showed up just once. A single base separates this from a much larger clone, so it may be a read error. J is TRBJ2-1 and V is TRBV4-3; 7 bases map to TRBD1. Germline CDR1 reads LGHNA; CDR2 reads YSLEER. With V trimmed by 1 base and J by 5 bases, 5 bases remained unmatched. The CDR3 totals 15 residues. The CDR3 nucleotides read TGCGCCAGCAGCCAAGCGACAGGGCTCCACAATGAGCAGTTCTTC. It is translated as CASSQATGLHNEQFF.

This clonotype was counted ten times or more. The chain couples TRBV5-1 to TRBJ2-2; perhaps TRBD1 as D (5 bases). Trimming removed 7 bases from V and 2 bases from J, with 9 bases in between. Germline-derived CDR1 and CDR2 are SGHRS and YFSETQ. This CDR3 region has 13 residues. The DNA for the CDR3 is TGCGCCAGCGCCCAGGGAAACACCGGGGAGCTGTTTTTT. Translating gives CASAQGNTGELFF.

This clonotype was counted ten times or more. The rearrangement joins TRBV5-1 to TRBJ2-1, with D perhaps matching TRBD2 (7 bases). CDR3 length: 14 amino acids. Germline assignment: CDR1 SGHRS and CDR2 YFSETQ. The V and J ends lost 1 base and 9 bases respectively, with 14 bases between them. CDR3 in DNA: TGCGCCAGCAGCTTGTCCGGGGGGCGCACTGAGCAGTTCTTC. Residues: CASSLSGGRTEQFF.